The present TCR beta chain was sequenced within a study of OX40 agonist ivuxolimab in advanced cancers. Study details: While on treatment, patients had intravenous ivuxolimab at 0.01 to 10 mg/kg every 2 weeks. Patients receiving dose escalation had hepatocellular carcinoma, melanoma, renal cell or head and neck cancer. It was permissible to have had prior anti-PD-1, anti-PD-L1 or anti-CTLA-4 therapy, and approximately 38% had some. Study results and caveats: The study found among the lowest clonal expansion in partial responders at 0.1-3.0 mg/kg.

CDR3 length: 16 residues. Losses at the gene ends were 4 bases for V and 4 bases for J; bases not matched to a gene: 13. The germline gives CDR1 SGHRS, CDR2 YFSETQ. Libraries were prepared by immunoSEQ multiplex PCR; TCRdb keeps only in-frame clonotypes and omits some of them. This sample has more than 70,000 clones, with 80% to 90% found just once. For this clone: Its matching antigen is unknown.

The chain couples TRBV5-1 to TRBJ2-7, with 8 bases aligning to TRBD2. The origin of this receptor is an adult with an advanced solid tumor such as melanoma, head and neck, liver or kidney cancer. Sequences were derived from CD4+ or CD8+ T cells sorted from blood, sampled in a trial of the OX40 agonist ivuxolimab. The CDR3 sequence is CASSPNPGLEGYEQYF. The CDR3 nucleotides read TGCGCCAGCAGCCCAAATCCGGGACTAGAGGGTTACGAGCAGTACTTC.